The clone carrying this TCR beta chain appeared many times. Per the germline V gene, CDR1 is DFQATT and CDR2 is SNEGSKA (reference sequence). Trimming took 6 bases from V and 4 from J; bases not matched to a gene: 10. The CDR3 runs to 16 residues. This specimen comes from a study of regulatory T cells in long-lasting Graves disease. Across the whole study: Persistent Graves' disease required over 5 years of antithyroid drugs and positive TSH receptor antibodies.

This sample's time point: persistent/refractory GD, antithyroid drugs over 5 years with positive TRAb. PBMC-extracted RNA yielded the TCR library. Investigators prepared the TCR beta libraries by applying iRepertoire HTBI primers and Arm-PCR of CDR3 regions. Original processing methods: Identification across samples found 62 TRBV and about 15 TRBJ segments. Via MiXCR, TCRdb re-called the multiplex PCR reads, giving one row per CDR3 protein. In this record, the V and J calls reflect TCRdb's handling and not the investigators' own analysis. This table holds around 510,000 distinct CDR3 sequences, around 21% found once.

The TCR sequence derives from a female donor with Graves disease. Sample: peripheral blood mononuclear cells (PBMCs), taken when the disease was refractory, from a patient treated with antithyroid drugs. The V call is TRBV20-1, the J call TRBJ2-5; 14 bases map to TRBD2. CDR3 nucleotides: TGCAGTGCGGACGGCGGGACTAGCGGGAGAATAGAGACCCAGTACTTC. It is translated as CSADGGTSGRIETQYF.